The 15 T cell receptor beta chains below come from one sample, sequenced in a study of glioma-infiltrating T cells after dendritic cell vaccination. Using immunoSEQ multiplex PCR, the repertoire was profiled, and TCRdb retains in-frame clones only, with some absent. The sample shows about 92,000 clones, more than 75% of them seen only once. The source was blood, collected before dendritic cell vaccination. The origin of the receptors is a human donor with glioblastoma.

This rearrangement joins TRBV7-9 to TRBJ2-2, with D perhaps TRBD1 (5 bases). V was cut by 5 bases and J by 1 base, with 8 bases left in between. Germline CDR1 SEHNR, CDR2 FQNEAQ (reference sequence). The CDR3 runs 14 residues. In nucleotides, the CDR3 is TGTGCCAGCAGCCACGACAGGAACACCGGGGAGCTGTTTTTT. Translation: CASSHDRNTGELFF.

This chain uses TRBV11-1 with TRBJ2-7; maybe TRBD2 (7 bases). Germline CDR1 and CDR2: SGHAT and FQDESV (reference sequence). V was pared by 4 bases and J by 6 bases, with 19 bases between. The CDR3 consists of 15 residues. The CDR3 reads CASSWGGHGSPEQYF. CDR3 nucleotides: TGTGCCAGCAGCTGGGGGGGACACGGTTCGCCCGAGCAGTACTTC.

This rearrangement joins TRBV6-5 to TRBJ2-1; TRBD2 matches 9 bases. Germline V gene data show CDR1 as MNHEY and CDR2 as SVGAGI. The CDR3 extends over 16 amino acids. The trim removed 2 bases at V and 4 bases at J, leaving 6 bases unmatched. CDR3 loop: CASSYASAGGYNEQFF. Here the CDR3 DNA reads TGTGCCAGCAGTTACGCCTCGGCGGGGGGGTACAATGAGCAGTTCTTC.

V is TRBV7-3 and J is TRBJ2-3, with D tentatively TRBD2 (6 bases). V lost 4 bases to trimming and J lost 2 bases, with 22 bases between them. Germline V CDR1 and CDR2: SGHTA, FQGTGA. The CDR3 covers 18 residues. The CDR3 protein is CASSSGGIHPLFTDTQYF. Here the CDR3 DNA reads TGTGCCAGCAGCTCGGGCGGGATTCACCCATTATTCACAGATACGCAGTATTTT.

The V call is TRBV9, the J call TRBJ1-1; tentatively, D is TRBD1 (6 bases). Looked up from germline, CDR1 is SGDLS and CDR2 is YYNGEE. This CDR3 contains 14 residues. V lost 4 bases, J lost 2 bases, and 12 bases lay in between. The CDR3: CASSLQGINTEAFF. The CDR3 DNA reads TGTGCCAGCAGCCTCCAGGGGATAAACACTGAAGCTTTCTTT.

The chain uses TRBV4-3 and TRBJ1-1, with 7 bases fitting TRBD1. The germline CDR1 and CDR2 sequences are LGHNA and YSLEER. V trimming: 4 bases; J trimming: 5 bases; junction bases outside the gene matches: 4. The CDR3 is made up of 13 amino acids. Written as DNA, the CDR3 is TGCGCCAGCAGCCCCACAGGGGTAACTGAAGCTTTCTTT. Its protein is CASSPTGVTEAFF.

The J gene is TRBJ1-1, the V gene TRBV29-1; no clear D. CDR3 length equals 11 residues. Trimming removed 7 bases at V and 1 base at J, with 7 bases between. Germline CDR1 SQVTM, CDR2 ANQGSEA. The CDR3 here is CSGAKNTEAFF. In DNA, the CDR3 is TGCAGCGGGGCAAAGAACACTGAAGCTTTCTTT.

V is TRBV5-6 and J is TRBJ2-1, with D possibly TRBD2 on 5 matching bases. The CDR3 is 14 residues long. Germline V gives CDR1 SGHDT, CDR2 YYEEEE. Trimming stripped 3 bases from V and 7 bases from J, with 14 bases between. The CDR3 DNA reads TGTGCCAGCAGCTCTTCTGCCACGGGGAATGAGCAGTTCTTC. It is translated as CASSSSATGNEQFF.

The chain recombines TRBV14 with TRBJ2-1, with 7 bases lining up with TRBD2. This CDR3 contains 14 residues. V lost 4 bases to trimming and J lost 6 bases; unmatched junction nucleotides: 6. Germline lookup yields CDR1 SGHDN and CDR2 FVKESK. CDR3 DNA: TGTGCCAGCAGCCGCGGGGGATCGGTCAATGAGCAGTTCTTC. Its translation: CASSRGGSVNEQFF.

V and J are TRBV29-1 and TRBJ2-7; 10 nucleotides line up with TRBD1. The CDR3 runs to 13 residues. Germline CDR1 SQVTM, CDR2 ANQGSEA. J gave up 5 bases and V 6 bases, and 7 bases lay outside the gene matches. CDR3 protein: CSVGSTGGHEQYF. The CDR3, as DNA: TGCAGCGTGGGGTCGACAGGGGGCCACGAGCAGTACTTC.

This chain links TRBV7-9 with TRBJ2-2; a possible D gene is TRBD1 (6 bases). This CDR3 contains 15 residues. Germline CDR1 SEHNR, CDR2 FQNEAQ (reference sequence). V was clipped by 4 bases and J by 5 bases, with 14 bases between them. This CDR3 is CASSSRGGRTGELFF. The CDR3 bases are TGTGCCAGCAGCTCCAGGGGTGGTAGGACCGGGGAGCTGTTTTTT. The full variable domain, with the rest looked up from reference TRBV7-9 and TRBJ2-2, is DTGVSQNPRHKITKRGQNVTFRCDPISEHNRLYWYRQTLGQGPEFLTYFQNEAQLEKSRLLSDRFSAERPKGSFSTLEIQRTEQGDSAMYLCASSSRGGRTGELFFGEGSRLTVL.

The V gene is TRBV30, the J gene TRBJ2-3, with 11 bases matching TRBD2. V shed 1 base, J shed 3 bases, and the junction held 12 bases outside the gene matches. The V gene's germline CDR1 is GTSNPN and CDR2 SVGIG (reference sequence). CDR3 length: 18 residues. The CDR3 bases are TGTGCCTGGAGTGCGCCCCAAGGTAGCGGGAGGGTAACAGATACGCAGTATTTT. Protein sequence: CAWSAPQGSGRVTDTQYF. Supplemented by reference TRBV30 and TRBJ2-3, the full variable domain reads SQTIHQWPATLVQPVGSPLSLECTVEGTSNPNLYWYRQAAGRGLQLLFYSVGIGQISSEVPQNLSASRPQDRQFILSSKKLLLSDSGFYLCAWSAPQGSGRVTDTQYFGPGTRLTVL.

CDR3 in DNA: TGTGCCAGCAGCTTAATGGAGGGCTACACCTTC. As protein: CASSLMEGYTF. The rearrangement links TRBV7-7 to TRBJ1-2; no clear D gene. The ends were cut back, 2 bases at V and 8 bases at J, with 6 bases in the middle. Germline CDR1 reads SSHAT; CDR2 reads FNYEAQ (reference sequence). This CDR3 comprises 11 residues.

The chain carries TRBV9 and TRBJ1-5; TRBD1 agrees at 10 bases. In germline, CDR1 is SGDLS, CDR2 YYNGEE. J was trimmed by 0 bases and V by 0 bases; bases with no gene match: 12. The CDR3 has 20 amino acids. The CDR3 loop is CASSVASVTGGDNSNQPQHF. The CDR3 DNA reads TGTGCCAGCAGCGTAGCTTCGGTGACAGGGGGCGATAATAGCAATCAGCCCCAGCATTTT.

The gene calls are TRBV5-4 and TRBJ1-1; TRBD1 matches 7 bases. With V trimmed by 4 bases and J by 1 base, 4 bases remained unmatched. The CDR3 extends over 14 amino acids. The germline V gene encodes CDR1 SGHNT and CDR2 YYREEE (reference sequence). This CDR3 is CASSVRDRNTEAFF. For the CDR3, the DNA is TGTGCCAGCAGCGTCCGGGACAGGAACACTGAAGCTTTCTTT.